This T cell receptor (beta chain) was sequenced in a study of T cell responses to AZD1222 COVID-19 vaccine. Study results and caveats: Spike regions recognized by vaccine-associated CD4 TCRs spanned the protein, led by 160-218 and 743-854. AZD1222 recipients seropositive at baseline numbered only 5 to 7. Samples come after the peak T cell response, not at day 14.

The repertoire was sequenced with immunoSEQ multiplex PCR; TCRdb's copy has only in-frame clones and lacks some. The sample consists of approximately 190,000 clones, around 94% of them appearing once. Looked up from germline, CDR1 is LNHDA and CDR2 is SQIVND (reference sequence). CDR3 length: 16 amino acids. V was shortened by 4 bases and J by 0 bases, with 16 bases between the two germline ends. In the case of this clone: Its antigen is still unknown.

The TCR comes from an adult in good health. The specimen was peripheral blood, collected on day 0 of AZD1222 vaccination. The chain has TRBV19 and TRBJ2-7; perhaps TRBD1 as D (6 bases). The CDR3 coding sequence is TGTGCCAGTAGTACACAGGGAATAGGGGGCTCCTACGAGCAGTACTTC. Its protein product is CASSTQGIGGSYEQYF.